Listed below are T cell receptor beta chains from one sample, sequenced in a study of T cells in localized non-small cell lung cancer. Produced via immunoSEQ multiplex PCR; TCRdb's table is partial and in-frame only. The top ten hold 15% of the sample, which has fewer than 25,000 clones, about 92% seen once. Source: peripheral blood, taken before any cancer treatment. All receptors derive from a man aged 35 to 69 with stage III squamous cell lung carcinoma. The CDR3 runs from the conserved cysteine through the conserved F or W. The D gene is left open where the match is weak. Size is stated for part of the rows, as once, few or many counts, or as a class when the clone is expanded.

V gene,CDR3 length,clone size,D gene,J gene,CDR3 DNA,CDR3 protein
TRBV5-1,16,-,TRBD2,TRBJ2-1,TGCGCCAGCAGCTCCAGGACTAGCGGCTCCTACAATGAGCAGTTCTTC,CASSSRTSGSYNEQFF
TRBV28,15,-,-,TRBJ2-1,TGTGCCAGCAGCTCCGCCGGGGGCTCCTACAATGAGCAGTTCTTC,CASSSAGGSYNEQFF
TRBV5-1,15,-,TRBD2,TRBJ2-2,TGCGCCAGCAGCTTAGGACTAGCGGGGGTCGGGGAGCTGTTTTTT,CASSLGLAGVGELFF
TRBV9,14,-,-,TRBJ2-7,TGTGCCAGCAGCGTAGGGCGAGGCTCCTACGAGCAGTACTTC,CASSVGRGSYEQYF
TRBV15,15,once,-,TRBJ2-2,TGTGCCACCAGCAGAGCCCGGACGGCCACCGGGGAGCTGTTTTTT,CATSRARTATGELFF
TRBV6-6,15,-,TRBD1,TRBJ2-7,TGTGCCAGCAGTTACTCATTACAGGGGGTCTACGAGCAGTACTTC,CASSYSLQGVYEQYF
TRBV7-6,15,once,TRBD2,TRBJ2-5,TGTGCCAGCAGCTTGCCTAGCGGGAGGGGGGAGACCCAGTACTTC,CASSLPSGRGETQYF
TRBV5-6,14,-,-,TRBJ2-7,TGTGCCAGCAGCTTGGCCGGTCAAGCCTACGAGCAGTACTTC,CASSLAGQAYEQYF
TRBV7-9,19,few,TRBD2,TRBJ2-1,TGTGCCAGCAGCTCTGGAGTAGCGGGGGGTCTAAGCTCCTACAATGAGCAGTTCTTC,CASSSGVAGGLSSYNEQFF
TRBV27,14,-,TRBD2,TRBJ2-7,TGTGCCAGCAGTTTTTCGGGGGGAACCTACGAGCAGTACTTC,CASSFSGGTYEQYF
TRBV6-1,12,-,-,TRBJ2-5,TGTGCCAGCAGTGAATTTGGAGAGACCCAGTACTTC,CASSEFGETQYF
TRBV7-2,15,-,TRBD1,TRBJ1-4,TGTGCCAGCAGCCCAAGGGGACAGGTTAATGAAAAACTGTTTTTT,CASSPRGQVNEKLFF
TRBV5-1,15,-,-,TRBJ2-1,TGCGCCAGCAGCTTTACTAGCCCCGTTTACAATGAGCAGTTCTTC,CASSFTSPVYNEQFF
TRBV5-4,15,once,TRBD2,TRBJ2-7,TGTGCCAGCAGGGAGGGACTAGCGGTTACCTACGAGCAGTACTTC,CASREGLAVTYEQYF
TRBV5-1,14,-,TRBD1,TRBJ1-2,TGCGCCAGCAGCTTGGCGGACAGGGGAATCGGCTACACCTTC,CASSLADRGIGYTF
TRBV6-5,16,-,-,TRBJ2-2,TGTGCCAGCAGTTACTCCCCGGCCGCTGGCACCGGGGAGCTGTTTTTT,CASSYSPAAGTGELFF